This T cell receptor beta chain was sequenced for a study of OX40 agonist ivuxolimab in advanced cancers. Study observations and caveats: CD8+ T cells were the subset that, on average, had more expanded clones than CD4+.

CDR1 is SGDLS and CDR2 is YYNGEE in the germline V gene. CDR3 length: 16 amino acids. V shed 0 bases and J shed 4 bases, with 11 bases lying between them. In the case of this clone: Its specificity is unknown.

Sequenced by immunoSEQ multiplex PCR; TCRdb stores in-frame clones only, minus some. The sample has over 70,000 clones, roughly 86% seen once; the top ten hold 6.5% to 7.5%. The source was CD4+ or CD8+ T cells sorted from blood, collected in a trial of the OX40 agonist ivuxolimab. This clonotype originated in an adult with an advanced solid tumor such as melanoma, head and neck, liver or kidney cancer. The chain has TRBV9 and TRBJ2-6; D is undetermined. DNA for the CDR3: TGTGCCAGCAGCGTAGTGAGTCTCGGGGGGGCCAACGTCCTGACTTTC. Protein product: CASSVVSLGGANVLTF. Together with reference TRBV9 and TRBJ2-6, the CDR3 gives the full variable domain: DSGVTQTPKHLITATGQRVTLRCSPRSGDLSVYWYQQSLDQGLQFLIQYYNGEERAKGNILERFSAQQFPDLHSELNLSSLELGDSALYFCASSVVSLGGANVLTFGAGSRLTVL.